Presented here are 6 T cell receptor beta chains from one specimen sequenced in a study of cytomegalovirus exposure and HLA in healthy donors (dated by TCRdb to the late 2010s). Library method: the immunoSEQ multiplex PCR assay. The multiplex PCR relied on a mix of 60 forward primers for TCR Vbeta segments and 13 reverse primers for TCR Jbeta segments. TCRdb mirrors the immuneACCESS table, restricted to in-frame sequences. Some clones are absent from its copies; in checked studies, under half trace to an unresolved V gene, and the reason for the others is unknown. In all, the sample holds around 160,000 clones, and around 63% of those were seen once. Roughly 4.1% of the sample comes from the top ten. Sequenced input: PBMCs. These TCRs come from a young woman in good health and CMV-seropositive.

This chain joins TRBV5-6 and TRBJ2-3; TRBD2 matches at 11 bases. This CDR3 region has 17 residues. Trimming removed 1 base from V and 2 bases from J; junction bases left unmatched: 6. Germline V gene data show CDR1 as SGHDT and CDR2 as YYEEEE. The CDR3 region has the DNA TGTGCCAGCAGCTTGTTTACTAGCGGGGGCCTCACAGATACGCAGTATTTT. Its translation is CASSLFTSGGLTDTQYF.

This chain joins TRBV2 and TRBJ2-7; 10 nucleotides agree with TRBD2. Losses at the gene ends were 3 bases for V and 5 bases for J; bases not matched to a gene: 10. The CDR3 spans 16 residues. From germline, CDR1 is SNHLY and CDR2 FYNNEI. The DNA of the CDR3 is TGTGCCAGCAGTGATTTTGGCCAGCGGGGGGGCAACGAGCAGTACTTC. This gives the protein CASSDFGQRGGNEQYF.

The DNA of the CDR3 is TGCGCCAGCAGCTTGGCCAGGGGGAATGGCTACACCTTC. Its protein product is CASSLARGNGYTF. V is TRBV5-1 and J is TRBJ1-2, with 7 bases lining up with TRBD1. This CDR3 is built from 13 residues. J was trimmed by 6 bases and V by 0 bases; bases with no gene match: 2. CDR1 is SGHRS and CDR2 is YFSETQ in the germline V gene.

The V call is TRBV9, the J call TRBJ2-5, with a possible D match to TRBD2 (7 bases). The CDR3 runs 16 residues. V dropped 2 bases and J dropped 1 base, with 15 bases sitting between them. The germline gives CDR1 SGDLS, CDR2 YYNGEE. The CDR3 protein is CASSVRGGPVQETQYF. CDR3 sequence (DNA): TGTGCCAGCAGCGTTAGGGGGGGGCCGGTCCAAGAGACCCAGTACTTC.

This clone was observed a handful of times. The J gene is TRBJ1-1, the V gene TRBV5-8; D is perhaps TRBD1 (6 bases). The V gene lost 0 bases and the J gene lost 1 base, with 16 bases spanning the gap. Germline CDR1 reads SGHTS; CDR2 reads YDEGEE. The CDR3 has 17 amino acids. CDR3 DNA sequence: TGTGCCAGCAGCTTGGCCCATCTTTGGACAGCGAACACTGAAGCTTTCTTT. This gives the protein CASSLAHLWTANTEAFF.

This clone was counted once. This chain uses TRBV10-3 with TRBJ1-5; TRBD1 matches at 7 bases. The V and J ends lost 9 bases and 0 bases, in that order; junction bases with no gene match: 8. CDR1 and CDR2 from the germline V gene are ENHRY and SYGVKD. CDR3 size: 15 residues. CDR3 DNA sequence: TGTGCCATAAGAGGAGACAGGGATAGCAATCAGCCCCAGCATTTT. The encoded protein is CAIRGDRDSNQPQHF.